This T cell receptor beta chain comes out of a study of blood T cell repertoires in COVID-19. V lost 8 bases and J 0 bases, leaving 12 bases between the germline ends. There are 14 residues in the CDR3. Germline lookup yields CDR1 ENHRY and CDR2 SYGVKD. Generated by immunoSEQ multiplex PCR, the TCRdb table keeps only in-frame clones and is missing some. The sample has 330,000 or so clones, roughly nine tenths seen once; the top ten hold 3% to 4.5%. Followed over time, Seattle patients had been enrolled while infection was active. Sequencing was done on a sample of peripheral blood. The TCR comes from a woman aged 55-69 years with COVID-19, enrolled during active disease. The chain uses TRBV10-3 and TRBJ2-3; TRBD2 might be the D (6 bases). The chain's CDR3 is CAILSGASTDTQYF. The CDR3, as DNA: TGTGCCATCCTTAGCGGCGCCAGCACAGATACGCAGTATTTT.